These 17 T cell receptor beta chains share one sample of origin, sequenced in a study of T cell repertoires in cytomegalovirus infection. Each CDR3 protein is one row after TCRdb ran MiXCR on the reads. The data show around 450,000 distinct CDR3 sequences, with approximately 10% seen just once and about 9.4% held by the top ten. Sequencing input: PBMCs. The receptors here all came from a human donor in good health (CMV status not recorded). Some clones in this sample may be carry-over from other donors' samples.

This clonotype was counted ten times or more. The chain combines TRBV7-3 with TRBJ2-3; no clear D gene. Per germline, CDR1 SGHTA and CDR2 FQGTGA. The V end was cut by 3 bases, the J end by 8 bases, with 9 bases between. This CDR3 is 12 amino acids long. The CDR3 bases are TGTGCCAGCAGCTTGCTATCCGGTACGCAGTATTTT. It yields the protein CASSLLSGTQYF.

This clonotype was seen ten or more times. This rearrangement joins TRBV27 to TRBJ1-1; a possible D gene is TRBD1 (5 bases). The CDR3 length is 18 residues. Germline V gene sequence: CDR1 MNHEY, CDR2 SMNVEV (reference sequence). The V end was cut by 5 bases, the J end by 0 bases, with 22 bases between. The CDR3 nucleotides are TGTGCCAGCAGTCCGGCCACAGGTCAAGTAGGGTTGAACACTGAAGCTTTCTTT. Its translation is CASSPATGQVGLNTEAFF.

This clonotype was found many times. CDR3 DNA sequence: TGTGCCAGCAGTACCTCAATTAATGGGCCCAACGAGCAGTACTTC. As protein: CASSTSINGPNEQYF. This chain links TRBV28 with TRBJ2-7, with no clear D. V gave up 5 bases and J gave up 5 bases, with 19 bases separating them. Per germline, CDR1 MDHEN and CDR2 SYDVKM. The length of the CDR3 is 15 residues.

This clonotype occurred a few times. The rearrangement joins TRBV19 to TRBJ2-6; 8 bases match TRBD1. With V trimmed by 5 bases and J by 4 bases, 4 bases remained unmatched. CDR1 is LNHDA and CDR2 is SQIVND in the germline V gene (reference sequence). The CDR3 runs to 15 residues. CDR3 sequence (DNA): TGTGCCAGTAGTGTGACAGGGGCAGGGGCCAACGTCCTGACTTTC. This encodes CASSVTGAGANVLTF. The entire variable domain, with the rest obtained from reference TRBV19 and TRBJ2-6, is as follows: DGGITQSPKYLFRKEGQNVTLSCEQNLNHDAMYWYRQDPGQGLRLIYYSQIVNDFQKGDIAEGYSVSREKKESFPLTVTSAQKNPTAFYLCASSVTGAGANVLTFGAGSRLTVL.

The table lists this clonotype with many counts. The genes are TRBV20-1 and TRBJ2-2; 15 nucleotides line up with TRBD2. Per germline, CDR1 DFQATT and CDR2 SNEGSKA (reference sequence). Trimming at V came to 5 bases and at J to 3 bases, leaving 13 bases not matched to a gene. The CDR3 length is 19 residues. The CDR3 nucleotides read TGCAGTGCTCGCCGTTCGGGACTAGCGGGGGGTACTGACACCGGGGAGCTGTTTTTT. It encodes CSARRSGLAGGTDTGELFF.

This clonotype has ten or more counts. The chain is built from TRBV7-2 and TRBJ2-3, with TRBD1 matching 8 bases. This CDR3 has 15 residues. V trimming: 5 bases; J trimming: 1 base; junction bases outside the gene matches: 5. The germline V gene encodes CDR1 SGHTA and CDR2 FQGNSA. In nucleotides, the CDR3 is TGTGCCAGCAGCGGGAAGGGACAGGGCACAGATACGCAGTATTTT. It encodes CASSGKGQGTDTQYF.

This clonotype has at least ten counts. V gene TRBV27 combines with J gene TRBJ2-5, with 7 bases fitting TRBD2. The V segment lost 6 bases and the J segment 5 bases; nucleotides outside the gene matches: 6. This CDR3 contains 13 residues. Germline V gene data show CDR1 as MNHEY and CDR2 as SMNVEV (reference sequence). CDR3 nucleotide sequence: TGTGCCAGCAGGGGGGACTACGGGGAGACCCAGTACTTC. Its protein product is CASRGDYGETQYF.

This clonotype was seen at least ten times. DNA for the CDR3: TGTGCCAGTAGTCGACAGCGCTCCTACGAGCAGTACTTC. Its protein product is CASSRQRSYEQYF. V and J are TRBV19 and TRBJ2-7; a weak D match, TRBD1 (5 bases). The germline gives CDR1 LNHDA, CDR2 SQIVND (reference sequence). The CDR3 length is 13 residues. V gave up 5 bases and J gave up 0 bases, with 8 bases separating them.

This clonotype was picked up many times. CDR3 sequence: CASSLGVASSYEQYF. The CDR3 DNA is TGTGCCAGCAGCTTAGGGGTGGCCAGCTCCTACGAGCAGTACTTC. This chain uses TRBV7-2 with TRBJ2-7; D is unclear. From germline, CDR1 is SGHTA and CDR2 FQGNSA. The V end was cut by 1 base, the J end by 0 bases, with 10 bases between. This CDR3 contains 15 residues.

This clonotype was detected ten times or more. The gene calls are TRBV6-7 and TRBJ2-3, with TRBD1 identical over 9 bases. TRBV6-7 is designated an ORF whose function remains uncertain. V shed 7 bases, J shed 6 bases, and the junction held 8 bases outside the gene matches. This CDR3 spans 14 amino acids. The CDR3 nucleotides read TGTGCCAGCACCGGAACAGGGGGCCCCGATACGCAGTATTTT. Translating it yields CASTGTGGPDTQYF.

There are many counts of this clonotype. The chain links TRBV2 to TRBJ1-3; D is undetermined. Per the germline V gene, CDR1 is SNHLY and CDR2 is FYNNEI. Trimming removed 4 bases at V and 0 bases at J, with 10 bases between. The CDR3 has 15 amino acids. CDR3 sequence reads: CASSADGFSGNTIYF. The CDR3 DNA follows: TGTGCCAGCAGTGCGGACGGCTTCTCTGGAAACACCATATATTTT. The full variable domain, with the rest looked up from reference TRBV2 and TRBJ1-3, is EPEVTQTPSHQVTQMGQEVILRCVPISNHLYFYWYRQILGQKVEFLVSFYNNEISEKSEIFDDQFSVERPDGSNFTLKIRSTKLEDSAMYFCASSADGFSGNTIYFGEGSWLTVV.

This clonotype was picked up many times. The rearrangement joins TRBV5-1 to TRBJ2-5, with D possibly TRBD1 on 7 matching bases. This CDR3 is 15 amino acids long. Looked up from germline, CDR1 is SGHRS and CDR2 is YFSETQ. V lost 2 bases, J lost 0 bases, and 11 bases lay in between. In DNA, the CDR3 is TGCGCCAGCAGCTTCCAGGGGGGCCACCAAGAGACCCAGTACTTC. Its translation is CASSFQGGHQETQYF.

This clonotype was recorded at least ten times. The chain carries TRBV5-1 and TRBJ2-3; maybe TRBD1 (6 bases). The CDR3 covers 14 residues. Germline V lookup: CDR1 SGHRS, CDR2 YFSETQ. V lost 4 bases, J lost 2 bases, and 11 bases lay in between. CDR3 residues: CASSPGQHTDTQYF. Here the CDR3 DNA reads TGCGCCAGCAGCCCCGGACAGCACACAGATACGCAGTATTTT.

A few counts support this clonotype. The chain is built from TRBV20-1 and TRBJ2-7; weak D call: TRBD2 (6 bases). The CDR3 runs to 12 residues. The V end lost 5 bases, the J end lost 3 bases, and 11 bases lay between the germline ends. The V gene's germline CDR1 is DFQATT and CDR2 SNEGSKA (reference sequence). The CDR3 here is CSASGTLYEQYF. As DNA, the CDR3 is TGCAGTGCTTCCGGGACTCTCTACGAGCAGTACTTC.

The rearrangement links TRBV7-4 to TRBJ1-1; tentatively, D is TRBD1 (6 bases). The CDR3 contains 14 residues. V lost 5 bases, J lost 3 bases, and 13 bases lay in between. The V gene's germline CDR1 is SGHVT and CDR2 SQSDAQ. The CDR3 DNA reads TGTGCCAGCAGCATCGGACAGAAAGACACTGAAGCTTTCTTT. This translates into CASSIGQKDTEAFF.

The chain couples TRBV29-1 to TRBJ2-2, with D uncertain. Germline assignment: CDR1 SQVTM and CDR2 ANQGSEA. Trimming removed 4 bases at V and 1 base at J, with 7 bases between. The CDR3 has 13 residues. The CDR3 is CSVAPGNTGELFF. CDR3 nucleotides: TGCAGCGTTGCGCCGGGGAACACCGGGGAGCTGTTTTTT.

This clonotype was picked up many times. This CDR3 reads CASKGLATTGGTQYF. For the CDR3, the DNA is TGTGCCAGTAAGGGACTAGCGACAACCGGGGGGACCCAGTACTTC. This sequence joins TRBV19 and TRBJ2-5, with TRBD2 identical over 10 bases. With 7 bases clipped from V and 7 bases from J, the junction kept 12 bases outside the gene matches. This CDR3 has 15 residues. Germline lookup yields CDR1 LNHDA and CDR2 SQIVND (reference sequence).